Listed below are T cell receptor beta chains from one sample, sequenced in a study of CD8+ T cells in alopecia areata. This table comes from immunoSEQ multiplex PCR, and its TCRdb copy is limited to in-frame clones, with some not included. The profile covers 170,000 or so clones, with 53% appearing a single time and roughly a tenth taken by the ten largest. Material: CD8+ T cells sorted from blood, obtained at week 24, from a patient treated with tofacitinib. Receptor source: a human donor with alopecia areata. CDR3s include the opening cysteine and the closing phenylalanine or tryptophan. A D gene is named only where the DNA matches it firmly. Some rows have no size entry. The others give once, few or many, or a class for an expanded clone.

v_gene: TRBV27
d_gene: TRBD2
abundance: NA
j_gene: TRBJ2-1
len: 16
CDR3nt: TGTGCCAGCAGTTCCCCTCTAGCGGGGGGCATGGATGAGCAGTTCTTC
CDR3aa: CASSSPLAGGMDEQFF

v_gene: TRBV13
d_gene: NA
abundance: NA
j_gene: TRBJ1-1
len: 13
CDR3nt: TGTGCCAGCAGCCACAGGGCGGACACTGAAGCTTTCTTT
CDR3aa: CASSHRADTEAFF

v_gene: TRBV6-6
d_gene: NA
abundance: few
j_gene: TRBJ1-1
len: 14
CDR3nt: TGTGCCAGCAGTAATTGGCAGGAGAACACTGAAGCTTTCTTT
CDR3aa: CASSNWQENTEAFF

v_gene: TRBV29-1
d_gene: NA
abundance: NA
j_gene: TRBJ1-2
len: 15
CDR3nt: TGCAGCGTTGAAGATTACACGACGGGGAACTATGGCTACACCTTC
CDR3aa: CSVEDYTTGNYGYTF

v_gene: TRBV29-1
d_gene: TRBD1
abundance: few
j_gene: TRBJ2-7
len: 12
CDR3nt: TGCAGCGTACGACAGGGGGCCTACGAGCAGTACTTC
CDR3aa: CSVRQGAYEQYF

v_gene: TRBV30
d_gene: TRBD2
abundance: NA
j_gene: TRBJ2-5
len: 14
CDR3nt: TGTGCCTGGACAAGCGGGGGGGTGGCAGAGACCCAGTACTTC
CDR3aa: CAWTSGGVAETQYF

v_gene: TRBV7-9
d_gene: NA
abundance: NA
j_gene: TRBJ2-7
len: 15
CDR3nt: TGTGCCAGCAGCTTAGCGAATTTCCAAAAGGACGAGCAGTACTTC
CDR3aa: CASSLANFQKDEQYF

v_gene: TRBV2
d_gene: NA
abundance: few
j_gene: TRBJ1-1
len: 14
CDR3nt: TGTGCCAGCAGTCCACAGGAACTGAACACTGAAGCTTTCTTT
CDR3aa: CASSPQELNTEAFF

v_gene: TRBV2
d_gene: NA
abundance: NA
j_gene: TRBJ2-3
len: 10
CDR3nt: TGTGCCAGCTCTCTGGATACGCAGTATTTT
CDR3aa: CASSLDTQYF

v_gene: TRBV13
d_gene: NA
abundance: few
j_gene: TRBJ1-1
len: 13
CDR3nt: TGTGCCAGCAGCTTAAGTCCCGGAACTGAAGCTTTCTTT
CDR3aa: CASSLSPGTEAFF

v_gene: TRBV6-5
d_gene: NA
abundance: NA
j_gene: TRBJ2-6
len: 13
CDR3nt: TGTGCCAGCAGGGGGTCAGGGGCCAACGTCCTGACTTTC
CDR3aa: CASRGSGANVLTF

v_gene: TRBV6-4
d_gene: TRBD2
abundance: NA
j_gene: TRBJ2-3
len: 13
CDR3nt: TGTGCCAGCAGTAGCGGGGGCACAGATACGCAGTATTTT
CDR3aa: CASSSGGTDTQYF

v_gene: TRBV29-1
d_gene: NA
abundance: NA
j_gene: TRBJ1-2
len: 13
CDR3nt: TGCAGCGTTGAAGAGGGACTGGCCTATGGCTACACCTTC
CDR3aa: CSVEEGLAYGYTF

v_gene: TRBV27
d_gene: TRBD1
abundance: NA
j_gene: TRBJ2-2
len: 14
CDR3nt: TGTGCCAGTTACGGACAGGGGGCCACCGGGGAGCTGTTTTTT
CDR3aa: CASYGQGATGELFF

v_gene: TRBV5-1
d_gene: NA
abundance: NA
j_gene: TRBJ1-1
len: 17
CDR3nt: TGCGCCAGCAGCTTGGCCCTACGGGGCGCGGGGGACACTGAAGCTTTCTTT
CDR3aa: CASSLALRGAGDTEAFF

v_gene: TRBV4-3
d_gene: TRBD2
abundance: NA
j_gene: TRBJ2-1
len: 16
CDR3nt: TGCGCCAGCAGCCAAGGTCTAGCGGGGGGAAACAATGAGCAGTTCTTC
CDR3aa: CASSQGLAGGNNEQFF

v_gene: TRBV4-1
d_gene: NA
abundance: few
j_gene: TRBJ1-1
len: 13
CDR3nt: TGCGCCAGCAGCCAGGAACGGGGAACTGAAGCTTTCTTT
CDR3aa: CASSQERGTEAFF

v_gene: TRBV27
d_gene: TRBD2
abundance: few
j_gene: TRBJ2-1
len: 17
CDR3nt: TGTGCCAGCAGTCCGGGACTAGCGGGGGCGGTGTACAATGAGCAGTTCTTC
CDR3aa: CASSPGLAGAVYNEQFF

v_gene: TRBV30
d_gene: NA
abundance: NA
j_gene: TRBJ2-7
len: 12
CDR3nt: TGTGCCTGGAGTGAGGGACCCTACGAGCAGTACTTC
CDR3aa: CAWSEGPYEQYF

v_gene: TRBV7-2
d_gene: NA
abundance: NA
j_gene: TRBJ2-5
len: 15
CDR3nt: TGTGCCAGCAGCTCTCGACAGACCGATCAAGAGACCCAGTACTTC
CDR3aa: CASSSRQTDQETQYF

v_gene: TRBV25-1
d_gene: TRBD1
abundance: NA
j_gene: TRBJ1-6
len: 14
CDR3nt: TGTGCCAGCAGTCCAGGGGGCCATAATTCACCCCTCCACTTT
CDR3aa: CASSPGGHNSPLHF

v_gene: TRBV13
d_gene: NA
abundance: NA
j_gene: TRBJ2-5
len: 14
CDR3nt: TGTGCCAGCAGCCGCGGGCGTAACCAAGAGACCCAGTACTTC
CDR3aa: CASSRGRNQETQYF

v_gene: TRBV5-6
d_gene: NA
abundance: NA
j_gene: TRBJ1-2
len: 14
CDR3nt: TGTGCCAGCAGCCCTGACAGGACCCCCTATGGCTACACCTTC
CDR3aa: CASSPDRTPYGYTF

v_gene: TRBV7-6
d_gene: TRBD1
abundance: few
j_gene: TRBJ1-5
len: 14
CDR3nt: TGTGCCAGCAGCCGACAGGGGAGCAATCAGCCCCAGCATTTT
CDR3aa: CASSRQGSNQPQHF

v_gene: TRBV29-1
d_gene: TRBD2
abundance: NA
j_gene: TRBJ2-7
len: 14
CDR3nt: TGCAGCGCCCTGGGGAGGGTTGGTTCCTACGAGCAGTACTTC
CDR3aa: CSALGRVGSYEQYF

v_gene: TRBV19
d_gene: NA
abundance: NA
j_gene: TRBJ2-7
len: 14
CDR3nt: TGTGCCAGTGGGGCCCAGGCGGCATCCGAGGAGCAGTACTTC
CDR3aa: CASGAQAASEEQYF

v_gene: TRBV29-1
d_gene: TRBD1
abundance: NA
j_gene: TRBJ1-2
len: 12
CDR3nt: TGCAGCGTTGTAGGACAGGGCCGCGGCTACACCTTC
CDR3aa: CSVVGQGRGYTF

v_gene: TRBV9
d_gene: NA
abundance: NA
j_gene: TRBJ2-5
len: 13
CDR3nt: TGTGCCAGCAGCGTAGAACACCGAGAGACCCAGTACTTC
CDR3aa: CASSVEHRETQYF

v_gene: TRBV4-3
d_gene: NA
abundance: NA
j_gene: TRBJ2-1
len: 14
CDR3nt: TGCGCCAGCAGCCAAGAGGTAGGGTACGATGAGCAGTTCTTC
CDR3aa: CASSQEVGYDEQFF

v_gene: TRBV11-3
d_gene: TRBD1
abundance: NA
j_gene: TRBJ2-2
len: 16
CDR3nt: TGTGCCAGCAGCTGGGACAGCGGCGCGAACACCGGGGAGCTGTTTTTT
CDR3aa: CASSWDSGANTGELFF

v_gene: TRBV27
d_gene: TRBD2
abundance: few
j_gene: TRBJ2-1
len: 16
CDR3nt: TGTGCCAGCAGTTTAGGAGCGGGGAGAACCTACAATGAGCAGTTCTTC
CDR3aa: CASSLGAGRTYNEQFF

v_gene: TRBV2
d_gene: NA
abundance: few
j_gene: TRBJ1-6
len: 17
CDR3nt: TGTGCCAGCAGTGAAAGGGGGGGGACCGTCTATAATTCACCCCTCCACTTT
CDR3aa: CASSERGGTVYNSPLHF

v_gene: TRBV25-1
d_gene: NA
abundance: NA
j_gene: TRBJ1-2
len: 15
CDR3nt: TGTGCCAGCAGTGAATATGGCGAGGGGGACTATGGCTACACCTTC
CDR3aa: CASSEYGEGDYGYTF

v_gene: TRBV11-2
d_gene: TRBD1
abundance: NA
j_gene: TRBJ2-1
len: 14
CDR3nt: TGTGCCAGCAGCTTAGGCGGACAGGGCAGGGGGCAGTTCTTC
CDR3aa: CASSLGGQGRGQFF

v_gene: TRBV18
d_gene: NA
abundance: NA
j_gene: TRBJ1-2
len: 13
CDR3nt: TGTGCCAGCTCACTAGAGGAAAACTATGGCTACACCTTC
CDR3aa: CASSLEENYGYTF

v_gene: TRBV7-9
d_gene: NA
abundance: NA
j_gene: TRBJ2-7
len: 13
CDR3nt: TGTGCCAGCAGCTTAGTAGGGGCCTACGAGCAGTACTTC
CDR3aa: CASSLVGAYEQYF

v_gene: TRBV4-3
d_gene: TRBD1
abundance: once
j_gene: TRBJ1-1
len: 14
CDR3nt: TGCGCCAGCAGCCTGAAAACAGGGGGTACTGAAGCTTTCTTT
CDR3aa: CASSLKTGGTEAFF

v_gene: TRBV27
d_gene: TRBD1
abundance: NA
j_gene: TRBJ1-2
len: 15
CDR3nt: TGTGCCAGCAGTTATACTCGACAGGGAGCCTATGGCTACACCTTC
CDR3aa: CASSYTRQGAYGYTF

v_gene: TRBV27
d_gene: NA
abundance: NA
j_gene: TRBJ2-1
len: 13
CDR3nt: TGTGCCAGCAGTCCTTCCCTATACAATGAGCAGTTCTTC
CDR3aa: CASSPSLYNEQFF

v_gene: TRBV12-5
d_gene: TRBD1
abundance: NA
j_gene: TRBJ2-7
len: 15
CDR3nt: TGTGCTAGTGGTTTGGTACAGGGGACGGCCTACGAGCAGTACTTC
CDR3aa: CASGLVQGTAYEQYF

v_gene: TRBV7-9
d_gene: NA
abundance: few
j_gene: TRBJ2-7
len: 13
CDR3nt: TGTGCCAGCAGCTTAGGGCAGGCGACCGAGCAGTACTTC
CDR3aa: CASSLGQATEQYF

v_gene: TRBV19
d_gene: TRBD1
abundance: NA
j_gene: TRBJ1-2
len: 13
CDR3nt: TGTGCCAGTAGTCCCGGGACAGGGTACGGCTACACCTTC
CDR3aa: CASSPGTGYGYTF

v_gene: TRBV5-1
d_gene: TRBD1
abundance: NA
j_gene: TRBJ1-2
len: 16
CDR3nt: TGCGCCAGCAGCTTGGCCCTCCGACAGGGGCCCGCGGAATTAGCCTTC
CDR3aa: CASSLALRQGPAELAF

v_gene: TRBV9
d_gene: NA
abundance: many
j_gene: TRBJ1-2
len: 15
CDR3nt: TGTGCCAGCAGCGGGGGTAGTAGGGAAGGGTATGGCTACACCTTC
CDR3aa: CASSGGSREGYGYTF